This is a list of T cell receptor beta chains from one sample in a study of T cells in Graves' hyperthyroidism and ophthalmopathy. Each CDR3 protein gets one entry after TCRdb re-called the multiplex PCR reads with MiXCR. Among 600,000 to 800,000 distinct CDR3 sequences listed, under 45% were seen once. The source material was blood. The source of these receptors is a woman aged 35 to 49 with Graves' hyperthyroidism. Both conserved end residues are part of each CDR3. Not all rows give a size; the values are once, few, many and, for expanded clones, a class.

v_gene: TRBV11-1; abundance: few; CDR3aa: CASSTREFNYGYTF
v_gene: TRBV9; abundance: few; CDR3aa: CASSSKRGGRETQYF
v_gene: TRBV10-2; abundance: NA; CDR3aa: CASSFVTGTEAFF
v_gene: TRBV7-2; abundance: NA; CDR3aa: CASSNVGSGAQETQYF
v_gene: TRBV20-1; abundance: few; CDR3aa: CSAQTGDTGELFF
v_gene: TRBV10-3; abundance: few; CDR3aa: CASSGRGGTGNQPQHF
v_gene: TRBV7-9; abundance: NA; CDR3aa: CASSSTGGTGGFF
v_gene: TRBV29-1; abundance: many; CDR3aa: CSVVAGNYGYTF
v_gene: TRBV6-5; abundance: few; CDR3aa: CASSYLRQGGDSPLHF
v_gene: TRBV2; abundance: many; CDR3aa: CASSDRGRDNSPLHF
v_gene: TRBV20-1; abundance: NA; CDR3aa: CSVRDRTGLDTIYF
v_gene: TRBV7-6; abundance: NA; CDR3aa: CASSLTQTLSSYEQYF
v_gene: TRBV7-1; abundance: NA; CDR3aa: CASSSPVDRADTEAFF
v_gene: TRBV15; abundance: NA; CDR3aa: CATSRDRGADSPLHF
v_gene: TRBV12-5; abundance: NA; CDR3aa: CASGLIPQEWSGELFF
v_gene: TRBV5-1; abundance: many; CDR3aa: CASSIGQTGELFF
v_gene: TRBV7-8; abundance: NA; CDR3aa: CASRDSDMPYYGYTF
v_gene: TRBV7-9; abundance: many; CDR3aa: CASSFPRGNTEAFF
v_gene: TRBV28; abundance: NA; CDR3aa: CASKTGVNSYEQYF
v_gene: TRBV15; abundance: many; CDR3aa: CATSDRNLNSPLHF
v_gene: TRBV5-6; abundance: many; CDR3aa: CASNVRGGRQPQHF
v_gene: TRBV7-9; abundance: once; CDR3aa: CASSLSTGGRGETQYF
v_gene: TRBV7-2; abundance: NA; CDR3aa: CASSPLQPTGPVSSYEQYF
v_gene: TRBV7-9; abundance: many; CDR3aa: CASSLVSVLGDYTF
v_gene: TRBV12-5; abundance: NA; CDR3aa: CASGFFVHGREGSEAFF
v_gene: TRBV7-9; abundance: NA; CDR3aa: CASSFRVIRSSYNSPLHF
v_gene: TRBV29-1; abundance: many; CDR3aa: CSVLVRRAASYEQYF
v_gene: TRBV12-3/TRBV12-4; abundance: NA; CDR3aa: CASTEGGGERETQYF
v_gene: TRBV2; abundance: NA; CDR3aa: CASRPEGRTGEAFF
v_gene: TRBV7-9; abundance: NA; CDR3aa: CASSGGGVEKLFF
v_gene: TRBV19; abundance: many; CDR3aa: CASSKNYGYTF
v_gene: TRBV9; abundance: few; CDR3aa: CASSDASGGYTGELFF
v_gene: TRBV29-1; abundance: NA; CDR3aa: CSVSQENYGYTF
v_gene: TRBV6-5; abundance: NA; CDR3aa: CASRDSGSYEQYF
v_gene: TRBV29-1; abundance: once; CDR3aa: CSVATQGADTEAFF
v_gene: TRBV6-2/TRBV6-3; abundance: few; CDR3aa: CASTKMTGGGTYEQYF
v_gene: TRBV7-2; abundance: NA; CDR3aa: CASSGRGTQETQYF
v_gene: TRBV19; abundance: few; CDR3aa: CASSMGGGNSYEQYF
v_gene: TRBV5-1; abundance: NA; CDR3aa: CASSPRRGSSYEQYF
v_gene: TRBV4-3; abundance: NA; CDR3aa: CASSQEVGKSNYGYTF
v_gene: TRBV6-5; abundance: few; CDR3aa: CASSSPKGYEQYF
v_gene: TRBV29-1; abundance: many; CDR3aa: CSILREAYEQYF
v_gene: TRBV25-1; abundance: few; CDR3aa: CASSYGENNQPQHF
v_gene: TRBV2; abundance: many; CDR3aa: CASSDVSGNQPQHF
v_gene: TRBV19; abundance: few; CDR3aa: CASSRGGPPANYGYTF
v_gene: TRBV12-3/TRBV12-4; abundance: NA; CDR3aa: CASSYLSGTGTSAFF
v_gene: TRBV3-1; abundance: NA; CDR3aa: CASNVGTQGSGAFF
v_gene: TRBV5-6; abundance: NA; CDR3aa: CASSRTGTVVTEAFF
v_gene: TRBV24-1; abundance: once; CDR3aa: CATSDGPSWETQYF
v_gene: TRBV7-2; abundance: many; CDR3aa: CASSLWTAGEAFF